This T cell receptor beta chain is from a study of molecular identifiers for immune sequencing clone quantification. Notes on this clonotype: Its antigen is currently unknown. Germline is not matched at one junction end, which may reflect a read error.

Sorting captured naive CD8 T cells as CD8+CD4-CCR7+CD45RA+. Study observations and caveats: Detecting spiked Jurkat TCR RNA from one cell among one million naive cells was reportedly possible.

One entry per CDR3 protein, called by TCRdb with MiXCR from the PCR reads. The data hold 65,000 or so distinct CDR3 sequences, with less than 20% observed a single time. The sample was naive CD8+ T cells from blood, with Jurkat cell RNA spiked in. Subset of the sample: FACS-sorted CD8+CD4-CCR7+CD45RA+ naive T cells. This TCR derives from a human donor in good health. Some libraries in this study had Jurkat cell RNA spiked in.

CDR3 loop: CASSQDPSGRTPNTGEPFF. The CDR3 DNA is TGCGCCAGCAGCCAAGATCCTAGCGGGAGGACCCCGAACACCGGGGAGCCGTTTTTT. This chain connects TRBV4-1 to TRBJ2-2; 11 nucleotides align to TRBD2. Germline V lookup: CDR1 MGHRA, CDR2 YSYEKL. This CDR3 spans 19 amino acids.